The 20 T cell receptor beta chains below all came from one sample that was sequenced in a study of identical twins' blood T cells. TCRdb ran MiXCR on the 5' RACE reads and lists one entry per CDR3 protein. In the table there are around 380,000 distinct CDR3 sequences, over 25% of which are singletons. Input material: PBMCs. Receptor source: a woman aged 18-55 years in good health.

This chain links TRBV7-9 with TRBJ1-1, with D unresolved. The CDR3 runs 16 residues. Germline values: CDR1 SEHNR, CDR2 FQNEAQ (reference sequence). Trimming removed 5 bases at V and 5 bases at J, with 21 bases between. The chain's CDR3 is CASSPVRETRWTEAFF. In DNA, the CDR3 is TGTGCCAGCAGCCCGGTGAGGGAGACCAGATGGACTGAAGCTTTCTTT. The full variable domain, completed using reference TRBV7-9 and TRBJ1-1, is DTGVSQNPRHKITKRGQNVTFRCDPISEHNRLYWYRQTLGQGPEFLTYFQNEAQLEKSRLLSDRFSAERPKGSFSTLEIQRTEQGDSAMYLCASSPVRETRWTEAFFGQGTRLTVV.

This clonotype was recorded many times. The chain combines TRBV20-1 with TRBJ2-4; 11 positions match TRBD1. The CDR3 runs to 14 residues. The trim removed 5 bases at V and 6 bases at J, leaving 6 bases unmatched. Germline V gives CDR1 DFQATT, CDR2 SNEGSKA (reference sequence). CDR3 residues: CSAPRTGGGNIQYF. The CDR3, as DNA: TGCAGTGCTCCCCGGACAGGGGGCGGAAACATTCAGTACTTC.

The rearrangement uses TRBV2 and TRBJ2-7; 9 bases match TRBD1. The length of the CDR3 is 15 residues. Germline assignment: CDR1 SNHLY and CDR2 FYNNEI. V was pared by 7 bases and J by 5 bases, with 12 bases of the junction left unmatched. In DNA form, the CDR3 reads TGTGCCAGCACGTCTTCCGGGACAGGGTATAACGAGCAGTACTTC. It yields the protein CASTSSGTGYNEQYF.

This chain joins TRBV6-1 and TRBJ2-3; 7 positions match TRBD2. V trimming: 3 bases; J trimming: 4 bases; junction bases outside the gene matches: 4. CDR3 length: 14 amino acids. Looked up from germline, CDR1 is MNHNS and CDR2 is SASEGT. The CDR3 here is CASSDRGVPDTQYF. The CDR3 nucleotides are TGTGCCAGCAGTGATCGGGGGGTCCCAGATACGCAGTATTTT.

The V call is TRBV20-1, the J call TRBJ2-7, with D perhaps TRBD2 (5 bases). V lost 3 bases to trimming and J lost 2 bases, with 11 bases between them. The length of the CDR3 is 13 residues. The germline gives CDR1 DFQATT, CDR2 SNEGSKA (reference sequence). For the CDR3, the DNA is TGCAGTGCTAGGAGGAGGCCAACCTACGAGCAGTACTTC. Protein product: CSARRRPTYEQYF.

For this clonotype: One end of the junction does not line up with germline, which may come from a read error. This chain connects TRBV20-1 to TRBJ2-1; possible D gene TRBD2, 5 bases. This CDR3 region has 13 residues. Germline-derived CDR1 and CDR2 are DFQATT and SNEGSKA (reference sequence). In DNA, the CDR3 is TGCGGTGCTAGTGTCCCGGGAACAAATGAGCAGTTCTTC. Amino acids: CGASVPGTNEQFF.

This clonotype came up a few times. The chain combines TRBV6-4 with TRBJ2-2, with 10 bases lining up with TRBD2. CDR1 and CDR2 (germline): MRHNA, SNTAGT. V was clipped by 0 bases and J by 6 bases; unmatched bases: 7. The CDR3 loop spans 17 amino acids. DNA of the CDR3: TGTGCCAGCAGTGACTCCGAGCTAGCGGGGGAGGCCGGGGAGCTGTTTTTT. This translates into CASSDSELAGEAGELFF.

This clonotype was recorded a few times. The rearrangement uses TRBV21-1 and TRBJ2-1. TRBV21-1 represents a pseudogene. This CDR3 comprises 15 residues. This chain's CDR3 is CASSSQIGPDNEQFF. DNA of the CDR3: TGTGCCAGCAGCAGCCAGATAGGACCCGACAATGAGCAGTTCTTC.

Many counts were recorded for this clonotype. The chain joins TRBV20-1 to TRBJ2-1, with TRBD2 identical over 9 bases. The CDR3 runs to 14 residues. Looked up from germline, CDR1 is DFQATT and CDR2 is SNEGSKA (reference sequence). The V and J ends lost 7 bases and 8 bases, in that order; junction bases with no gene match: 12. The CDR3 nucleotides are TGCAGTGTCCTAGCGGGAAATATCGTGGATGAGCAGTTCTTC. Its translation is CSVLAGNIVDEQFF.

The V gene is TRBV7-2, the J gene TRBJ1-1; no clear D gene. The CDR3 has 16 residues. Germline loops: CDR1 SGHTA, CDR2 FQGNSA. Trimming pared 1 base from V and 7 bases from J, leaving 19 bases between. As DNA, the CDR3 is TGTGCCAGCAGCTTAGGAGTGGGGTCAGCCGCCCTTGAAGCTTTCTTT. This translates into CASSLGVGSAALEAFF.

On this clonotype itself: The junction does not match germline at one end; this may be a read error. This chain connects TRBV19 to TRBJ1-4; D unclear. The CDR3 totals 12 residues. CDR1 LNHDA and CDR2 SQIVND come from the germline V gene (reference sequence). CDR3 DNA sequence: TGTGCCAGTAATCGCTTTGGGGAAAAACTGCTTTTT. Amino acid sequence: CASNRFGEKLLF.

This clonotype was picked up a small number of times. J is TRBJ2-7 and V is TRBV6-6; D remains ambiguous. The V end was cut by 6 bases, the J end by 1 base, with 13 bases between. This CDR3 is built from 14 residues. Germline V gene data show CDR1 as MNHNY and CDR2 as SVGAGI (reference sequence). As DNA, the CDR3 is TGTGCCAGCAGACCTGACGGAGAATCCTACGAGCAGTACTTC. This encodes CASRPDGESYEQYF.

The chain's CDR3 is CASSLDVFYGEKLFF. CDR3 in DNA: TGCGCCAGCAGCTTGGATGTTTTTTATGGTGAAAAACTGTTTTTT. The chain links TRBV5-1 to TRBJ1-4; D ambiguous. This CDR3 has 15 residues. The germline CDR1 and CDR2 sequences are SGHRS and YFSETQ. V lost 0 bases and J 7 bases, leaving 13 bases between the germline ends. The full variable domain, its missing parts supplied by reference TRBV5-1 and TRBJ1-4, is KAGVTQTPRYLIKTRGQQVTLSCSPISGHRSVSWYQQTPGQGLQFLFEYFSETQRNKGNFPGRFSGRQFSNSRSEMNVSTLELGDSALYLCASSLDVFYGEKLFFGSGTQLSVL.

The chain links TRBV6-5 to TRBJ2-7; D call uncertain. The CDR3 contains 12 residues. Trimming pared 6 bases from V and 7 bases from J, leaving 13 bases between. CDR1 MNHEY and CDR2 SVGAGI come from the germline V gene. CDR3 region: CASSSPGWEQYF. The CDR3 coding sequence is TGTGCCAGCAGCTCGCCCGGGTGGGAGCAGTACTTC.

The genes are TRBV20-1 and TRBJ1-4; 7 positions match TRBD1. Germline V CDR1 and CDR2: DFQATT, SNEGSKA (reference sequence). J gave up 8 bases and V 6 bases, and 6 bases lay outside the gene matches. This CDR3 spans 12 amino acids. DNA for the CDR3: TGCAGTGCGGCCGGGACAGCCGAAAAACTGTTTTTT. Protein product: CSAAGTAEKLFF.

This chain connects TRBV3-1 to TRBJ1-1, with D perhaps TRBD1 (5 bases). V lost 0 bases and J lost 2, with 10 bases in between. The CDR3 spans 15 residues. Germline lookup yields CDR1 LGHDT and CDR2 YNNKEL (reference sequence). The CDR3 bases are TGTGCCAGCAGCCAAGACAGGGTAAGAAACACTGAAGCTTTCTTT. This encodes CASSQDRVRNTEAFF.

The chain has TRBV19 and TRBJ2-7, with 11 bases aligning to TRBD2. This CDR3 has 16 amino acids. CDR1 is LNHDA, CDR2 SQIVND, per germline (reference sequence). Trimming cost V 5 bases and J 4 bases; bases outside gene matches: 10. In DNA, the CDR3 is TGTGCCAGTAGTGTCGCCGTAGCGGGAGGGCGATACGAGCAGTACTTC. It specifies CASSVAVAGGRYEQYF.

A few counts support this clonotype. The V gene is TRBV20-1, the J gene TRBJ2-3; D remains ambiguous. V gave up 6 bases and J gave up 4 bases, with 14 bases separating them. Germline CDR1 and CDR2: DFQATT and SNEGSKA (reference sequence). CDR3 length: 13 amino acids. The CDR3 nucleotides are TGCAGTGCCCCGGGCCAAACCTCAGATACGCAGTATTTT. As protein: CSAPGQTSDTQYF.

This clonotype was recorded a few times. CDR3 in amino acids: CASSYSRRLGNTEAFF. CDR3 DNA sequence: TGTGCCAGCAGTTACTCCCGCAGGCTGGGGAACACTGAAGCTTTCTTT. V is TRBV6-5 and J is TRBJ1-1, with D hard to call. In germline, CDR1 is MNHEY, CDR2 SVGAGI. Trimming took 0 bases from V and 1 from J, leaving 12 bases between them. The CDR3 extends over 16 amino acids.

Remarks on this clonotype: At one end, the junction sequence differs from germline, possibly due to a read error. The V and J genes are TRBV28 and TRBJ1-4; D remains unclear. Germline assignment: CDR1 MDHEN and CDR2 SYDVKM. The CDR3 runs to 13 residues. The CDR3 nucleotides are TGCGCCAGCAGCCTCCGACCCGGTGAAAAACTGTTTTTT. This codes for CASSLRPGEKLFF.